This is a list of T cell receptor beta chains from one sample in a study of T cells in Graves' hyperthyroidism and ophthalmopathy. TCRdb re-called the multiplex PCR reads with MiXCR, one entry per CDR3 protein. The sample includes fewer than 850,000 distinct CDR3 sequences, 17% of them seen just once. The sequenced sample consisted of blood. Receptors were obtained from a man aged 45 to 65 with Graves' hyperthyroidism. Both conserved end residues are part of each CDR3. D genes are given only for firm matches. Clone sizes are given selectively: once, few, many, or a class where the clone is expanded.

NA	TRBV6-2/TRBV6-3	17	NA	TRBJ2-1	CASRTGLGGRLSNEQFF	TGTGCCAGCAGAACGGGACTCGGCGGTAGACTTAGCAATGAGCAGTTCTTC
NA	TRBV7-9	16	NA	TRBJ2-5	CASSPPSTGLGETQYF	TGTGCCAGCAGCCCGCCCTCTACGGGTCTAGGGGAGACCCAGTACTTC
many	TRBV7-9	15	TRBD1	TRBJ1-6	CASSFAGTDNSPLHF	TGTGCCAGCAGCTTCGCCGGGACAGATAATTCACCCCTCCACTTT
NA	TRBV7-9	16	TRBD2	TRBJ2-5	CASSPLLGLAEETQYF	TGTGCCAGCAGTCCTCTTCTTGGACTAGCGGAAGAGACCCAGTACTTC
few	TRBV5-1	16	NA	TRBJ1-2	CASSLARGSASFGYTF	TGCGCCAGCAGCTTGGCTAGGGGTTCGGCGAGTTTTGGCTACACCTTC
many	TRBV30	15	TRBD2	TRBJ2-3	CAHTPTSGRGDTQYF	TGTGCCCATACCCCGACTAGCGGGAGGGGAGATACGCAGTATTTT
many	TRBV14	17	TRBD2	TRBJ2-1	CASSQDLAGGIYNEQFF	TGTGCCAGCAGCCAAGATTTAGCGGGAGGGATTTACAATGAGCAGTTCTTC
many	TRBV19	13	TRBD1	TRBJ1-6	CASSVQGRSPLHF	TGTGCCAGTAGTGTACAGGGGCGGTCACCCCTCCACTTT
many	TRBV12-3/TRBV12-4	15	TRBD2	TRBJ2-1	CASSQGSGIRAEQFF	TGTGCCAGCAGCCAGGGTAGCGGGATACGGGCTGAGCAGTTCTTC
few	TRBV24-1	17	TRBD2	TRBJ2-3	CATRESGLAGVSDTQYF	TGTGCCACCAGAGAGAGCGGACTAGCGGGAGTAAGTGATACGCAGTATTTT
few	TRBV30	19	TRBD2	TRBJ2-3	CAWSAERTSGRWSTDTQYF	TGTGCCTGGAGTGCAGAAAGGACTAGCGGGAGATGGAGCACAGATACGCAGTATTTT
many	TRBV5-4	15	NA	TRBJ1-1	CASSFSPPFYTEAFF	TGTGCCAGCAGCTTTTCACCCCCGTTCTACACTGAAGCTTTCTTT
many	TRBV28	14	NA	TRBJ2-7	CASSPTNRDYEQYF	TGTGCCAGCAGTCCAACCAATCGGGACTACGAGCAGTACTTC
many	TRBV7-2	15	NA	TRBJ2-7	CASSSRGGEPYEQYF	TGTGCCAGCAGCTCCAGGGGGGGAGAGCCCTACGAGCAGTACTTC
many	TRBV2	15	TRBD1	TRBJ2-7	CATGQSGAQGYEQYF	TGTGCTACGGGACAGTCCGGGGCCCAGGGTTACGAGCAGTACTTC
NA	TRBV20-1	14	TRBD1	TRBJ1-6	CSARPKSPGQHLHF	TGCAGTGCTAGACCCAAATCTCCGGGACAGCATCTCCACTTT
NA	TRBV19	13	NA	TRBJ1-6	CASTAAYNSPLHF	TGTGCCAGTACTGCAGCCTATAATTCACCCCTCCACTTT
many	TRBV12-3/TRBV12-4	14	NA	TRBJ2-7	CASSSTTGAYEQYF	TGTGCCAGCAGTTCTACGACAGGAGCCTACGAGCAGTACTTC
NA	TRBV20-1	10	NA	TRBJ2-5	CSANGETQYF	TGCAGTGCTAATGGTGAGACCCAGTACTTC
few	TRBV4-1	16	NA	TRBJ2-7	CASSPPGGGSGLEQYF	TGCGCCAGCAGCCCCCCGGGCGGCGGTAGCGGCCTCGAGCAGTACTTC
NA	TRBV11-2	15	NA	TRBJ1-5	CVSSLGENSNQPQHF	TGTGTCAGCAGCTTAGGGGAGAATAGCAATCAGCCCCAGCATTTT
few	TRBV5-1	18	NA	TRBJ1-1	CASSFLTGEVFGDTEAFF	TGCGCCAGCAGCTTCCTGACGGGGGAGGTCTTCGGTGACACTGAAGCTTTCTTT
NA	TRBV4-3	16	NA	TRBJ2-7	CASSQDYGGSSYEQYF	TGCGCCAGCAGCCAAGATTATGGGGGAAGCTCCTACGAGCAGTACTTC
few	TRBV4-3	15	NA	TRBJ2-1	CASSQVRDTYNEQFF	TGCGCCAGCAGCCAGGTACGGGACACTTACAATGAGCAGTTCTTC
many	TRBV7-9	15	NA	TRBJ2-1	CASSLALINSYEQFF	TGTGCCAGCAGCTTAGCACTTATTAATTCCTATGAGCAGTTCTTC
NA	TRBV10-2	16	NA	TRBJ1-1	CASSESLSGVNTEAFF	TGCGCCAGCAGTGAGTCGCTGTCTGGCGTGAACACTGAAGCTTTCTTT
few	TRBV10-3	16	NA	TRBJ2-2	CAISDSRDVGTGELFF	TGTGCCATCAGTGACTCGCGGGACGTGGGCACCGGGGAGCTGTTTTTT
NA	TRBV19	15	NA	TRBJ1-2	CASRLFSGGDYGYTF	TGTGCCAGTAGGCTTTTTTCGGGGGGCGACTATGGCTACACCTTC
NA	TRBV14	16	NA	TRBJ2-3	CASSQGLDGITDTQYF	TGTGCCAGCAGCCAAGGTTTGGACGGAATCACAGATACGCAGTATTTT
many	TRBV2	11	NA	TRBJ1-2	CASSGGSGYTF	TGTGCCAGCAGTGGAGGTAGTGGCTACACCTTC
many	TRBV7-8	16	NA	TRBJ1-3	CASSLGQFSSGNTIYF	TGTGCCAGCAGCTTAGGGCAGTTCTCGTCCGGAAACACCATATATTTT
NA	TRBV7-9	15	NA	TRBJ1-4	CASSPRQVFNEKLFF	TGTGCCAGCAGCCCCCGACAAGTCTTTAATGAAAAACTGTTTTTT
NA	TRBV2	15	NA	TRBJ1-5	CASRIDSDSNQPQHF	TGTGCCAGCAGGATCGACAGCGATTCCAATCAGCCCCAGCATTTT
NA	TRBV6-2/TRBV6-3	14	TRBD2	TRBJ2-1	CAANSGASYNEQFF	TGTGCCGCGAATAGCGGGGCCTCCTACAATGAGCAGTTCTTC
few	TRBV20-1	11	NA	TRBJ2-7	CSALGPYEQYF	TGCAGTGCCCTAGGGCCCTACGAGCAGTACTTC
NA	TRBV20-1	17	TRBD2	TRBJ2-1	CSARAPSGRTTYNEQFF	TGCAGTGCTAGAGCGCCTAGCGGGAGGACTACCTACAATGAGCAGTTCTTC
many	TRBV28	13	NA	TRBJ1-2	CASSFGSDYGYTF	TGTGCCAGCAGTTTTGGTAGCGACTATGGCTACACCTTC
many	TRBV28	16	TRBD2	TRBJ2-2	CASTRTSGSGTGELFF	TGTGCCAGCACCAGGACTAGCGGGAGTGGCACCGGGGAGCTGTTTTTT
many	TRBV30	14	NA	TRBJ1-2	CAWTPRVDDYGYTF	TGTGCCTGGACTCCCCGGGTGGATGACTATGGCTACACCTTC
many	TRBV7-9	13	NA	TRBJ2-3	CASSFQGGDTQYF	TGTGCCAGCAGCTTCCAGGGAGGAGATACGCAGTATTTT
NA	TRBV3-1	14	NA	TRBJ2-1	CASSQGDHYNEQFF	TGTGCCAGCAGCCAGGGGGACCACTACAATGAGCAGTTCTTC
many	TRBV10-3	13	NA	TRBJ2-7	CAISSGTGYEQYF	TGTGCCATCAGTTCAGGGACCGGCTACGAGCAGTACTTC
many	TRBV28	14	NA	TRBJ2-5	CASSFYTGTLTQYF	TGTGCCAGCAGTTTCTATACCGGGACTCTGACCCAGTACTTC
many	TRBV28	15	NA	TRBJ2-1	CASSLSGLSYNEQFF	TGTGCCAGCAGTTTATCAGGGCTCTCCTACAATGAGCAGTTCTTC
many	TRBV12-3/TRBV12-4	13	TRBD1	TRBJ1-6	CASSQGAGSPLHF	TGTGCCAGCAGTCAGGGGGCGGGTTCACCCCTCCACTTT
many	TRBV27	13	NA	TRBJ1-1	CASRPGTRTEAFF	TGTGCCAGCAGGCCCGGAACTCGGACTGAAGCTTTCTTT
NA	TRBV5-1	15	NA	TRBJ1-2	CASSLSAGFNYGYTF	TGCGCCAGCAGCTTGTCAGCGGGGTTTAACTATGGCTACACCTTC
many	TRBV15	15	TRBD1	TRBJ2-5	CATSSDRGYGETQYF	TGTGCCACCAGCAGTGACAGGGGGTATGGGGAGACCCAGTACTTC
NA	TRBV19	15	NA	TRBJ2-2	CASSSVRVSTGELFF	TGTGCCAGTAGCTCGGTCAGGGTGAGCACCGGGGAGCTGTTTTTT
NA	TRBV7-9	13	NA	TRBJ2-3	CASSLNGQHTQYF	TGTGCCAGCAGCTTAAATGGGCAGCACACGCAGTATTTT
NA	TRBV5-1	15	NA	TRBJ2-2	CASSLAAGETGELFF	TGCGCCAGCAGCTTGGCGGCAGGGGAAACCGGGGAGCTGTTTTTT
many	TRBV2	17	TRBD1	TRBJ2-2	CASRRHPQGLDTGELFF	TGTGCCAGCAGAAGACATCCACAGGGGCTTGACACCGGGGAGCTGTTTTTT
NA	TRBV28	14	TRBD1	TRBJ2-7	CASRNRGPYYEQYF	TGTGCCAGCCGGAACAGGGGCCCCTACTACGAGCAGTACTTC